The rows below give T cell receptor beta chains drawn from one sample of a study of blood T cell repertoires in COVID-19. Sequenced by immunoSEQ multiplex PCR; TCRdb stores in-frame clones only, minus some. The table shows about 270,000 clones, with about four fifths occurring only once. The sequencing input was peripheral blood. These receptors all stem from an older woman with active or convalescent COVID-19. CDR3s include the opening cysteine and the closing phenylalanine or tryptophan. D genes are given only for firm matches. Part of the rows lack a size; the others show once, few, many or a class for expanded clones.

d_call: .; j_call: TRBJ2-1; v_call: TRBV19; cdr3_length: 14; clone_size: .; cdr3_nt: TGTGCCAGTAGGTCAGGGGCCTCCTACAATGAGCAGTTCTTC; cdr3_aa: CASRSGASYNEQFF
d_call: .; j_call: TRBJ2-1; v_call: TRBV3-1/TRBV3-2; cdr3_length: 16; clone_size: .; cdr3_nt: TGTGCCAGCAGCCAAGATGCAGGGCCAATCTACAATGAGCAGTTCTTC; cdr3_aa: CASSQDAGPIYNEQFF
d_call: .; j_call: TRBJ2-7; v_call: TRBV6-2/TRBV6-3; cdr3_length: 13; clone_size: .; cdr3_nt: TGTGCCAGCAGTCGGGGAACAGAGTACGAGCAGTACTTC; cdr3_aa: CASSRGTEYEQYF
d_call: .; j_call: TRBJ2-1; v_call: TRBV6-6; cdr3_length: 13; clone_size: .; cdr3_nt: TGTGCCAGCAGTTTCACTAACTACAATGAGCAGTTCTTC; cdr3_aa: CASSFTNYNEQFF
d_call: .; j_call: TRBJ1-1; v_call: TRBV12-3/TRBV12-4; cdr3_length: 13; clone_size: once; cdr3_nt: TGTGCCAGCAGACCACAGGAGAACACTGAAGCTTTCTTT; cdr3_aa: CASRPQENTEAFF
d_call: TRBD2; j_call: TRBJ2-4; v_call: TRBV4-1; cdr3_length: 17; clone_size: .; cdr3_nt: TGCGCCAGCAGCCAAGGGGGACTAGCGGGGGGGCCGCACATTCAGTACTTC; cdr3_aa: CASSQGGLAGGPHIQYF
d_call: .; j_call: TRBJ2-2; v_call: TRBV4-2; cdr3_length: 14; clone_size: .; cdr3_nt: TGTGCCAGCAGCCAACAACAGAACACCGGGGAGCTGTTTTTT; cdr3_aa: CASSQQQNTGELFF
d_call: TRBD2; j_call: TRBJ2-4; v_call: TRBV4-1; cdr3_length: 14; clone_size: .; cdr3_nt: TGCGCCAGCAGCCAAGGGGAGGGGCGCGGCATTCAGTACTTC; cdr3_aa: CASSQGEGRGIQYF
d_call: TRBD2; j_call: TRBJ2-3; v_call: TRBV11-1; cdr3_length: 16; clone_size: .; cdr3_nt: TGTGCCAGCAGCTTATTACTAGCGGGGCACACAGATACGCAGTATTTT; cdr3_aa: CASSLLLAGHTDTQYF
d_call: .; j_call: TRBJ1-1; v_call: TRBV4-1; cdr3_length: 15; clone_size: .; cdr3_nt: TGCGCCAGCAGCCAGGGGCAGGCGAGGAACACTGAAGCTTTCTTT; cdr3_aa: CASSQGQARNTEAFF
d_call: TRBD1; j_call: TRBJ1-1; v_call: TRBV29-1; cdr3_length: 14; clone_size: .; cdr3_nt: TGCAGCGTTGCCAGGACAGGATCGAACACTGAAGCTTTCTTT; cdr3_aa: CSVARTGSNTEAFF
d_call: TRBD2; j_call: TRBJ2-5; v_call: TRBV7-3; cdr3_length: 14; clone_size: few; cdr3_nt: TGTGCCAGCAGCTTCCAAGCGGGGAGAGAGACCCAGTACTTC; cdr3_aa: CASSFQAGRETQYF
d_call: TRBD1; j_call: TRBJ1-2; v_call: TRBV7-2; cdr3_length: 14; clone_size: .; cdr3_nt: TGTGCCAGCCAAGGGAGGACAGGGGGGAATGGCTACACCTTC; cdr3_aa: CASQGRTGGNGYTF
d_call: TRBD1; j_call: TRBJ2-3; v_call: TRBV5-1; cdr3_length: 15; clone_size: many; cdr3_nt: TGCGCCAGCAGCCCCGAAGACAGGGGGGCAGATACGCAGTATTTT; cdr3_aa: CASSPEDRGADTQYF
d_call: TRBD2; j_call: TRBJ2-2; v_call: TRBV3-1/TRBV3-2; cdr3_length: 17; clone_size: .; cdr3_nt: TGTGCCAGCAGCCCCCGCGCCGCGGGGGGGTTCGCCGGGGAGCTGTTTTTT; cdr3_aa: CASSPRAAGGFAGELFF
d_call: .; j_call: TRBJ2-3; v_call: TRBV12-2; cdr3_length: 17; clone_size: .; cdr3_nt: TGTGCAAGTCACCTATACAGGGGGGTATTGGGAACAGATACGCAGTATTTT; cdr3_aa: CASHLYRGVLGTDTQYF
d_call: .; j_call: TRBJ2-1; v_call: TRBV6-2/TRBV6-3; cdr3_length: 15; clone_size: many; cdr3_nt: TGTGCCAGCAGCCCCGGATATGTCGCAGGGTATGAGCAGTTCTTC; cdr3_aa: CASSPGYVAGYEQFF
d_call: .; j_call: TRBJ1-3; v_call: TRBV30; cdr3_length: 15; clone_size: once; cdr3_nt: TGTGCCTGGAGTGTAAGGGGTAACTCTGGAAACACCATATATTTT; cdr3_aa: CAWSVRGNSGNTIYF
d_call: TRBD1; j_call: TRBJ1-3; v_call: TRBV4-2; cdr3_length: 18; clone_size: .; cdr3_nt: TGTGCCAGCAGCCAGGTCCGGGGGGGACAGACTCCTGGAAACACCATATATTTT; cdr3_aa: CASSQVRGGQTPGNTIYF
d_call: TRBD1; j_call: TRBJ2-2; v_call: TRBV12-3/TRBV12-4; cdr3_length: 12; clone_size: once; cdr3_nt: TGTGCCGGACAGGGGGGCGCCGGGGAGCTGTTTTTT; cdr3_aa: CAGQGGAGELFF
d_call: .; j_call: TRBJ2-3; v_call: TRBV12-3/TRBV12-4; cdr3_length: 13; clone_size: .; cdr3_nt: TGTGCCAGCAGTTTGCGGGACACAGATACGCAGTATTTT; cdr3_aa: CASSLRDTDTQYF
d_call: .; j_call: TRBJ1-3; v_call: TRBV7-8; cdr3_length: 16; clone_size: .; cdr3_nt: TGTGCCAGCAGCCCAATCCCCCGGGGGGGCCGGAACACCATATATTTT; cdr3_aa: CASSPIPRGGRNTIYF
d_call: TRBD1; j_call: TRBJ2-2; v_call: TRBV7-2; cdr3_length: 15; clone_size: .; cdr3_nt: TGTGCCAGCAACCCTCGGACAGGGGTCCCCGGGGAGCTGTTTTTT; cdr3_aa: CASNPRTGVPGELFF
d_call: .; j_call: TRBJ2-2; v_call: TRBV5-1; cdr3_length: 17; clone_size: .; cdr3_nt: TGCGCCAGCAGCCCGACAGAGGGGGGGGCTTGGACCGGGGAGCTGTTTTTT; cdr3_aa: CASSPTEGGAWTGELFF
d_call: .; j_call: TRBJ2-3; v_call: TRBV9; cdr3_length: 14; clone_size: .; cdr3_nt: TGTGCCAGCAGCGTATCACCACAGGGTGATACGCAGTATTTT; cdr3_aa: CASSVSPQGDTQYF
d_call: .; j_call: TRBJ2-6; v_call: TRBV16; cdr3_length: 18; clone_size: .; cdr3_nt: TGTGCCAGCAGCCAATTGTCACAGGTGGCGGGGGGGGCCAACGTCCTGACTTTC; cdr3_aa: CASSQLSQVAGGANVLTF
d_call: TRBD2; j_call: TRBJ2-7; v_call: TRBV19; cdr3_length: 15; clone_size: few; cdr3_nt: TGTGCCAGTAGTATAGGGACTAGCGGACAATACGCGCAGTACTTC; cdr3_aa: CASSIGTSGQYAQYF
d_call: .; j_call: TRBJ1-1; v_call: TRBV5-1; cdr3_length: 17; clone_size: .; cdr3_nt: TGCGCCAGCAGCTTGGTGCGTGGGGGGGAAATGAACACTGAAGCTTTCTTT; cdr3_aa: CASSLVRGGEMNTEAFF
d_call: .; j_call: TRBJ1-1; v_call: TRBV5-4; cdr3_length: 15; clone_size: .; cdr3_nt: TGTGCCAGCAGCTTGGGGCAGGGGTTGAACACTGAAGCTTTCTTT; cdr3_aa: CASSLGQGLNTEAFF
d_call: .; j_call: TRBJ1-2; v_call: TRBV18; cdr3_length: 15; clone_size: .; cdr3_nt: TGTGCCAGCTCACCACCGGGGGCACGGGTCTATGGCTACACCTTC; cdr3_aa: CASSPPGARVYGYTF
d_call: .; j_call: TRBJ2-3; v_call: TRBV6-5; cdr3_length: 14; clone_size: .; cdr3_nt: TGTGCCAGCAGTTCCGGAACAGTCACAGATACGCAGTATTTT; cdr3_aa: CASSSGTVTDTQYF
d_call: .; j_call: TRBJ1-5; v_call: TRBV2; cdr3_length: 15; clone_size: once; cdr3_nt: TGTGCCAGCAGGGAGAGGACAACCATCAATCAGCCCCAGCATTTT; cdr3_aa: CASRERTTINQPQHF
d_call: .; j_call: TRBJ1-1; v_call: TRBV7-9; cdr3_length: 11; clone_size: .; cdr3_nt: TGTGCCAGCAGCTCGGTGAGTGAAGCTTTCTTT; cdr3_aa: CASSSVSEAFF
d_call: .; j_call: TRBJ2-7; v_call: TRBV21-1; cdr3_length: 16; clone_size: .; cdr3_nt: TGTGCCAGCAAAAGGCACTGGACTAGCGGGGACTACGAGCAGTACTTC; cdr3_aa: CASKRHWTSGDYEQYF
d_call: .; j_call: TRBJ2-6; v_call: TRBV29-1; cdr3_length: 15; clone_size: .; cdr3_nt: TGCAGCGTTGAGGGCCACTTCTCTGGGGCCAACGTCCTGACTTTC; cdr3_aa: CSVEGHFSGANVLTF
d_call: TRBD2; j_call: TRBJ2-1; v_call: TRBV10-3; cdr3_length: 12; clone_size: .; cdr3_nt: TGTGCCATCAGCTCCGGGGGGAATGAGCAGTTCTTC; cdr3_aa: CAISSGGNEQFF
d_call: TRBD1; j_call: TRBJ2-2; v_call: TRBV4-3; cdr3_length: 16; clone_size: once; cdr3_nt: TGCGCCAGCAGCCTAATGACAGGGGCGAACACCGGGGAGCTGTTTTTT; cdr3_aa: CASSLMTGANTGELFF
d_call: TRBD1; j_call: TRBJ2-7; v_call: TRBV3-1/TRBV3-2; cdr3_length: 19; clone_size: .; cdr3_nt: TGTGCCAGCAGCCGTCGTTGGGTCTTTGGACAGGGGAGCTCCTACGAGCAGTACTTC; cdr3_aa: CASSRRWVFGQGSSYEQYF
d_call: .; j_call: TRBJ1-2; v_call: TRBV1; cdr3_length: 18; clone_size: .; cdr3_nt: TGCACCAGCAGCCAAGAAGAGGAATCTGGGGGGGTGAACTATGGCTACACCTTC; cdr3_aa: CTSSQEEESGGVNYGYTF
d_call: TRBD1; j_call: TRBJ1-2; v_call: TRBV5-6; cdr3_length: 12; clone_size: .; cdr3_nt: TGTGCCAGCAGGTTACAGGGGGAAGGTTTGAGCTTC; cdr3_aa: CASRLQGEGLSF
d_call: .; j_call: TRBJ1-5; v_call: TRBV20-1; cdr3_length: 14; clone_size: .; cdr3_nt: TGCAGTGCTAGTTACGGGAATGGCAATCAGCCCCAGCATTTT; cdr3_aa: CSASYGNGNQPQHF
d_call: .; j_call: TRBJ1-1; v_call: TRBV4-1; cdr3_length: 15; clone_size: .; cdr3_nt: TGCGCCAGCAGCCAAGATCCGCTATTGAGAACTGAAGCTTTCTTT; cdr3_aa: CASSQDPLLRTEAFF
d_call: TRBD1; j_call: TRBJ1-1; v_call: TRBV19; cdr3_length: 16; clone_size: .; cdr3_nt: TGTGCCAGTAGTTTCCGGGACAGAAGGGTGAACACTGAAGCTTTCTTT; cdr3_aa: CASSFRDRRVNTEAFF
d_call: TRBD1; j_call: TRBJ2-3; v_call: TRBV12-3/TRBV12-4; cdr3_length: 13; clone_size: once; cdr3_nt: TGTGCCAGCAGTCGGACAGGGAGAGATACGCAGTATTTT; cdr3_aa: CASSRTGRDTQYF
d_call: .; j_call: TRBJ1-1; v_call: TRBV27; cdr3_length: 14; clone_size: .; cdr3_nt: TGTGCCAGCAGTCAGGGAAGGTGGGACACTGAAGCTTTCTTT; cdr3_aa: CASSQGRWDTEAFF
d_call: .; j_call: TRBJ1-2; v_call: TRBV6-5; cdr3_length: 14; clone_size: .; cdr3_nt: TGTGCCAGCTCCCCCCAGGCAGCTTTATATGGCTACACCTTC; cdr3_aa: CASSPQAALYGYTF
d_call: TRBD2; j_call: TRBJ2-1; v_call: TRBV7-2; cdr3_length: 19; clone_size: few; cdr3_nt: TGTGCCAGCAGCTCCCGACACAGAGACCTAGCGGTATACAACAATGAGCAGTTCTTC; cdr3_aa: CASSSRHRDLAVYNNEQFF
d_call: TRBD2; j_call: TRBJ2-1; v_call: TRBV5-4; cdr3_length: 14; clone_size: .; cdr3_nt: TGTGCCTGGAGACTAGCGGGGGGTCAGGATGAGCAGTTCTTC; cdr3_aa: CAWRLAGGQDEQFF
d_call: TRBD1; j_call: TRBJ1-2; v_call: TRBV6-5; cdr3_length: 16; clone_size: .; cdr3_nt: TGTGCCAGCAGTTCGCCGCGGACAGGGCTAAACTATGGCTACACCTTC; cdr3_aa: CASSSPRTGLNYGYTF
d_call: TRBD1; j_call: TRBJ2-7; v_call: TRBV19; cdr3_length: 11; clone_size: .; cdr3_nt: TGTGCCAGTAGTAGGGACAGGGAGCAGTACTTC; cdr3_aa: CASSRDREQYF
d_call: TRBD2; j_call: TRBJ2-1; v_call: TRBV7-2; cdr3_length: 16; clone_size: .; cdr3_nt: TGTGCCAGCAGCTTACCCTTAGCGGGGGGGAACAATGAGCAGTTCTTC; cdr3_aa: CASSLPLAGGNNEQFF
d_call: .; j_call: TRBJ1-1; v_call: TRBV19; cdr3_length: 16; clone_size: .; cdr3_nt: TGTGCCAGTAGCACGAGAGGCCTGAACCAGAACACTGAAGCTTTCTTT; cdr3_aa: CASSTRGLNQNTEAFF
d_call: TRBD1; j_call: TRBJ1-2; v_call: TRBV9; cdr3_length: 15; clone_size: .; cdr3_nt: TGTGCCAGCAGCGCCTGGGACAGGAGTAACTATGGCTACACCTTC; cdr3_aa: CASSAWDRSNYGYTF
d_call: .; j_call: TRBJ1-1; v_call: TRBV5-5; cdr3_length: 13; clone_size: .; cdr3_nt: TGTGCCAGTCACAACCGGGGGGACACTGAAGCTTTCTTT; cdr3_aa: CASHNRGDTEAFF
d_call: TRBD2; j_call: TRBJ2-1; v_call: TRBV7-3; cdr3_length: 18; clone_size: .; cdr3_nt: TGTGCCAGCAGCTTAACAGGGGCTGGACTAGCGCTCCCGGAGGAGCAGTTCTTC; cdr3_aa: CASSLTGAGLALPEEQFF
d_call: TRBD2; j_call: TRBJ2-2; v_call: TRBV7-2; cdr3_length: 17; clone_size: .; cdr3_nt: TGTGCCAGCAGCTTAGGGGTCGGACTAGCGAACACCGGGGAGCTGTTTTTT; cdr3_aa: CASSLGVGLANTGELFF
d_call: TRBD1; j_call: TRBJ2-7; v_call: TRBV5-4; cdr3_length: 14; clone_size: few; cdr3_nt: TGTGCCAGCAGCTTGGGACAGGGTGACTACGAGCAGTACTTC; cdr3_aa: CASSLGQGDYEQYF
d_call: .; j_call: TRBJ1-2; v_call: TRBV6-6; cdr3_length: 14; clone_size: .; cdr3_nt: TGTGCCAGCAGTCCCCGGTCGGCTAACTATGGCTACACCTTC; cdr3_aa: CASSPRSANYGYTF
d_call: TRBD1; j_call: TRBJ1-4; v_call: TRBV27; cdr3_length: 16; clone_size: .; cdr3_nt: TGTGCCAGCAGTCCTCGGACAGGGTGGGGTAATGAAAAACTGTTTTTT; cdr3_aa: CASSPRTGWGNEKLFF